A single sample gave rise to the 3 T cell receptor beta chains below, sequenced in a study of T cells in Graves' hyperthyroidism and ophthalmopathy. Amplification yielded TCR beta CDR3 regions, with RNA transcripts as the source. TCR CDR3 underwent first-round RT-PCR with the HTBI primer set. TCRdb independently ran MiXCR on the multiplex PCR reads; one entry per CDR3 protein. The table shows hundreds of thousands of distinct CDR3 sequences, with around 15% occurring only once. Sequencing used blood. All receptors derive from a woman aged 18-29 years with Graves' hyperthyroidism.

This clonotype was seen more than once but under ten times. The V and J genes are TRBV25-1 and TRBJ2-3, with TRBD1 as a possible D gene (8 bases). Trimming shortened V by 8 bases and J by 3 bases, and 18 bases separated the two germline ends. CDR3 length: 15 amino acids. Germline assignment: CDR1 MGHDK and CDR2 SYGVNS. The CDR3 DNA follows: TGTGCCAGCGGATCCGGACAGGGAGGGACAGATACGCAGTATTTT. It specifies CASGSGQGGTDTQYF.

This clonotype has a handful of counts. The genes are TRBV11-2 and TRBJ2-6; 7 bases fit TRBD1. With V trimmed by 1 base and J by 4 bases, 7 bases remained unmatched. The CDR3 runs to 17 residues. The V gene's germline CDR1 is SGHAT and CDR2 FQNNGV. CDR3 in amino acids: CASSLGYRGEGANVLTF. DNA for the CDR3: TGTGCCAGCAGCTTAGGATACAGGGGCGAGGGGGCCAACGTCCTGACTTTC.

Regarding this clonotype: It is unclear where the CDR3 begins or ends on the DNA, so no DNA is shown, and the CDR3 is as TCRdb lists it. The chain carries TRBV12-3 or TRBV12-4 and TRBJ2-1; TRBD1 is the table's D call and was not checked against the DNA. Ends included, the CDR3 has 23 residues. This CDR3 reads CASTNQTSMYLCASSGGANEQFF.